This record concerns one TCR beta chain sequence. CDR1 is MNHEY, CDR2 SVGAGI, per germline. The length of the CDR3 is 13 residues. The germline V and J ends were trimmed by 6 bases and 2 bases, with 8 bases remaining between them. The sample belongs to a study of blood T cell repertoires in COVID-19. Method: immunoSEQ multiplex PCR; TCRdb's copy keeps in-frame clones and lacks some. The sample includes almost 100,000 clones, roughly 86% of them seen just once. The material sequenced was peripheral blood. This chain links TRBV6-5 with TRBJ2-1; D gene uncertain. The sequence was obtained from a middle-aged man with acute or convalescent COVID-19. The CDR3 protein is CASSPSPYNEQFF. The DNA of the CDR3 is TGTGCCAGCAGCCCCTCCCCCTACAATGAGCAGTTCTTC.